This T cell receptor beta chain is drawn from a study of blood T cell repertoires in COVID-19. Overall study context: The analysed material was cDNA or gDNA that came from T cells, B-cell-depleted T cells, or PBMCs.

This CDR3 is 20 amino acids long. V lost 3 bases and J lost 1; bases outside the gene matches: 16. Germline V CDR1 and CDR2: KGHSH, LQKENI. Clones were sequenced by immunoSEQ multiplex PCR, and TCRdb holds only the in-frame ones, with some missing. The table shows 100,000 to 150,000 clones, with approximately 68% occurring only once. J is TRBJ2-2 and V is TRBV18, with TRBD2 identical over 8 bases. The sequenced sample consisted of peripheral blood. The TCR originated in a woman aged 70-85 years with acute or convalescent COVID-19. The DNA of the CDR3 is TGTGCCAGCTCACCCATCCCGGGTAGCGGGGTACCACAGAACACCGGGGAGCTGTTTTTT. Translated: CASSPIPGSGVPQNTGELFF.